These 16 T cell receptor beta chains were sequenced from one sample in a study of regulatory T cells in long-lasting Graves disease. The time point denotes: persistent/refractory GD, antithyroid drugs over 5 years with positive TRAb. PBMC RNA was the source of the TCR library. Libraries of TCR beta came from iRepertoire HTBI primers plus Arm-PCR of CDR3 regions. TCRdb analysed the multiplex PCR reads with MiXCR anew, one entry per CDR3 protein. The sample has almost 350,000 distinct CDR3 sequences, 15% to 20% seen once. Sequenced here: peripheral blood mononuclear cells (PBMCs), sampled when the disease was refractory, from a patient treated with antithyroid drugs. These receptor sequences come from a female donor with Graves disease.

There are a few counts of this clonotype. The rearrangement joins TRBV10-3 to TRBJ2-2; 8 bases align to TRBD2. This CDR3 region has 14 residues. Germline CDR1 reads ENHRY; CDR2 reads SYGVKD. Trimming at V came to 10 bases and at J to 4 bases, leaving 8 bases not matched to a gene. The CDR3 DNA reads TGTGCCAGTAGCGGGAACGCGCGCACCGGGGAGCTGTTTTTT. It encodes CASSGNARTGELFF.

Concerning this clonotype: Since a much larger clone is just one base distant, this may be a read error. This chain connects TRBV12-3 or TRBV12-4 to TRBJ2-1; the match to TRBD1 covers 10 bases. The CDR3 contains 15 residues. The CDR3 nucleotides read TGTGCCAGCAGTTCTGACAGGGGGCGCCTCGATGAGCAGTCCTTC. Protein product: CASSSDRGRLDEQSF.

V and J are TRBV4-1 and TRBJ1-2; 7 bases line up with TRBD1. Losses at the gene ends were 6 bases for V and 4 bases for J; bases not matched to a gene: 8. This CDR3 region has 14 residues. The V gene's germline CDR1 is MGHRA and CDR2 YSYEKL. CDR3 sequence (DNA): TGCGCCAGCAGTACAGGGACAGAACCCTATGGCTACACCTTC. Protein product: CASSTGTEPYGYTF.

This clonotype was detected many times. The CDR3 spells CASSYSRTVDGEQYF. CDR3 in DNA: TGTGCCAGCAGTTACTCTCGGACGGTCGATGGCGAGCAGTACTTC. The genes are TRBV6-5 and TRBJ2-7; D is unresolved. The V gene lost 0 bases and the J gene lost 6 bases, with 15 bases spanning the gap. CDR3 length: 15 residues. Looked up from germline, CDR1 is MNHEY and CDR2 is SVGAGI.

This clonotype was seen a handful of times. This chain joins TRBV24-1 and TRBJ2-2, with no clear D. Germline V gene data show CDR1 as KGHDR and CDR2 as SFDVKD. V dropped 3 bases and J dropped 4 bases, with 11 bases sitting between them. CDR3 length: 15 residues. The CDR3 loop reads CATSDPRVRTGELFF. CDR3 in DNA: TGTGCCACCAGTGATCCCAGAGTTCGCACCGGGGAGCTGTTTTTT.

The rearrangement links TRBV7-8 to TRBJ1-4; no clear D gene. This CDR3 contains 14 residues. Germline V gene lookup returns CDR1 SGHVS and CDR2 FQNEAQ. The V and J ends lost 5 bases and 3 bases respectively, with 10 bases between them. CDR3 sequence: CASSPTRSNEKLFF. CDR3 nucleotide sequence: TGTGCCAGCAGCCCCACGAGGTCTAATGAAAAACTGTTTTTT.

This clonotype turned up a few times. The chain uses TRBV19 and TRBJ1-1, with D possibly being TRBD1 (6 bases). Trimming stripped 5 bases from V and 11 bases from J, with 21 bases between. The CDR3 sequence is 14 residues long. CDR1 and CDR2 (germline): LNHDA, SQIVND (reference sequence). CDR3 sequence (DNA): TGTGCCAGTAGTTGGGCAGGGGATGGCCGTGGGGCTTTCTTT. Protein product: CASSWAGDGRGAFF.

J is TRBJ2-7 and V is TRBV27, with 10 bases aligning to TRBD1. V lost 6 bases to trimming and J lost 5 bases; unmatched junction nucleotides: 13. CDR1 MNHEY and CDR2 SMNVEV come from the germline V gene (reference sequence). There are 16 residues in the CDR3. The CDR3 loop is CASSQGLGTGVHEQYF. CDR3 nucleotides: TGTGCCAGCAGCCAAGGTCTCGGGACAGGGGTCCACGAGCAGTACTTC.

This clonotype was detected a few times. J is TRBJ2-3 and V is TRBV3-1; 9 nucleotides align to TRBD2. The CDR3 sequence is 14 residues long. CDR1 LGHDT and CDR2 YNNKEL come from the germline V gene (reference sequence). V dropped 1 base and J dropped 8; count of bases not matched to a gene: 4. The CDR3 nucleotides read TGTGCCAGCAGCCAAGCAGCGGGGGGAAGTACGCAGTATTTT. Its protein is CASSQAAGGSTQYF.

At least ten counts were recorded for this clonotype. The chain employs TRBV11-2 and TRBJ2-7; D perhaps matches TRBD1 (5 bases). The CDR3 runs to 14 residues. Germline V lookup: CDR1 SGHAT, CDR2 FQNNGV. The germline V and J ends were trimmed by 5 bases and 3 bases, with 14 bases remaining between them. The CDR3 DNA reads TGTGCCAGCAGCCAGATAAGGGGCCACTACGAGCAGTACTTC. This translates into CASSQIRGHYEQYF.

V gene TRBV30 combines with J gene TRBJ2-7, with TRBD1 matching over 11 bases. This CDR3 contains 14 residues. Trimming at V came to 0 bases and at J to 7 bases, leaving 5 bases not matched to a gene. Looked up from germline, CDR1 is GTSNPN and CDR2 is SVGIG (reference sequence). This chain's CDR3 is CAWSVGTGGNEQYF. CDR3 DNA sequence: TGTGCCTGGAGTGTTGGGACAGGGGGTAATGAGCAGTACTTC.

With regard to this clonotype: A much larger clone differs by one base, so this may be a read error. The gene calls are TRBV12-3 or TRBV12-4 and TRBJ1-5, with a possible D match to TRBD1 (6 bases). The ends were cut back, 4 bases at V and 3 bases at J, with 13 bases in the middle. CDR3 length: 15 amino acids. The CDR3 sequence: CASSSRTVPNQPQHF. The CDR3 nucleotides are TGTGCCAGCAGTTCCCGGACAGTCCCCAATCAGCCCCAGCATTTT.

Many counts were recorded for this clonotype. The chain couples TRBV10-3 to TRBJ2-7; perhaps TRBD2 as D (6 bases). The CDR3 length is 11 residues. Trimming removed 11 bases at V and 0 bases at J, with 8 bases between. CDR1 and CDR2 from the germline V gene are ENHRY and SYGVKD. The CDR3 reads CAVGGSYEQYF. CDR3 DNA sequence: TGTGCCGTCGGGGGCTCCTACGAGCAGTACTTC.

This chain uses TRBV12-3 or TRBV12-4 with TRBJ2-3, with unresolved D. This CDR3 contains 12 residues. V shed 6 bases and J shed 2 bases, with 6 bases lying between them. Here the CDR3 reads CASRQYTDTQYF. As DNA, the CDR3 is TGTGCCAGCAGGCAGTACACAGATACGCAGTATTTT.

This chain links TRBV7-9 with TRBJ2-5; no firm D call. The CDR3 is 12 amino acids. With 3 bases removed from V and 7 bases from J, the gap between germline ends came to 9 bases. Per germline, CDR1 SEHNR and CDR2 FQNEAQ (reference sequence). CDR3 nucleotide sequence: TGTGCCAGCAGCTTCAGTATTGCGACCCAGTACTTC. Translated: CASSFSIATQYF.

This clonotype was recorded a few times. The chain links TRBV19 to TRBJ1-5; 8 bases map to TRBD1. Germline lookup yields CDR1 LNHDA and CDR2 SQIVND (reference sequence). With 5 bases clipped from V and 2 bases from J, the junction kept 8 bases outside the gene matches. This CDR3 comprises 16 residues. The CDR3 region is CASSFLQGAGNQPQHF. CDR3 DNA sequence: TGTGCCAGTAGTTTCCTTCAGGGGGCTGGCAATCAGCCCCAGCATTTT.